A single sample gave rise to the 4 T cell receptor beta chains below, sequenced in a study of cytomegalovirus exposure and HLA in healthy donors. The PCR made use of 60 Vbeta and 13 Jbeta primers. The method was immunoSEQ multiplex PCR; TCRdb's version includes in-frame clones alone and lacks a portion of them. The profile covers about 150,000 clones, with 82% appearing a single time and 8.1% taken by the ten largest. Input material: PBMCs. All receptors derive from a woman aged 45-65 years in good health and CMV-seropositive.

This chain uses TRBV6-6 with TRBJ1-4; D might be TRBD1 (5 bases). CDR3 size: 13 residues. Germline CDR1 reads MNHNY; CDR2 reads SVGAGI (reference sequence). The V and J ends lost 4 bases and 7 bases respectively, with 10 bases between them. The CDR3 spells CASSWGGGEKLFF. CDR3 DNA sequence: TGTGCCAGCAGTTGGGGGGGTGGTGAAAAACTGTTTTTT.

V and J are TRBV5-1 and TRBJ2-2, with 9 bases identical to TRBD1. The V gene end was trimmed by 6 bases and the J gene end by 4 bases; junction bases not matched to a gene: 7. The CDR3 totals 15 residues. Germline V gives CDR1 SGHRS, CDR2 YFSETQ. CDR3 DNA: TGCGCCAGCAAAGGGACAGGGACGACCACCGGGGAGCTGTTTTTT. It specifies CASKGTGTTTGELFF.

This chain uses TRBV9 with TRBJ2-7, with a possible D match to TRBD2 (5 bases). Trimming pared 4 bases from V and 3 bases from J, leaving 20 bases between. This CDR3 is built from 16 residues. The V gene's germline CDR1 is SGDLS and CDR2 YYNGEE. The CDR3 region is CASSPTDKEVHYEQYF. As DNA, the CDR3 is TGTGCCAGCAGCCCCACCGATAAGGAGGTCCACTACGAGCAGTACTTC.

J is TRBJ1-2 and V is TRBV18; no definite D call. The CDR3 contains 14 residues. Germline V CDR1 and CDR2: KGHSH, LQKENI. The germline V and J ends were trimmed by 1 base and 0 bases, with 6 bases remaining between them. For the CDR3, the DNA is TGTGCCAGCTCACCACTCACACCTAACTATGGCTACACCTTC. Protein: CASSPLTPNYGYTF.